This T cell receptor beta chain came from a study of cytomegalovirus exposure and HLA in healthy donors. Study-level findings and limits: Likely technical artifact: a cluster of highly shared sequence variants.

About this clone: The antigen is not known.

Use of 60 Vbeta and 13 Jbeta primers characterized the PCR. This table comes from immunoSEQ multiplex PCR, and its TCRdb copy is limited to in-frame clones, with some not included. Found here are 85,000 to 130,000 clones, about 75% of them singletons; the top ten hold over 4%. This CDR3 comprises 14 residues. After removal of 2 bases from V and 6 bases from J, the junction contained 4 bases not matched to a gene. Germline V gives CDR1 ENHRY, CDR2 SYGVKD. The chain joins TRBV10-3 to TRBJ2-1, with TRBD2 matching 7 bases. The material sequenced was PBMCs. The clonotype comes from a woman aged 18-29 years in good health and CMV-seropositive. The CDR3, as DNA: TGTGCCATCAGTGAGGGACTAGACGGCAATGAGCAGTTCTTC. Translation gives CAISEGLDGNEQFF.